These T cell receptor beta chains were read from a single sample in a study of blood T cells in healthy people across ages. MiXCR was run by TCRdb on the 5' RACE reads, yielding one entry per CDR3 protein. Found here are 1.5 million to 2 million distinct CDR3 sequences, roughly 52% of them singletons; the top ten hold over 2%. Sequencing was performed on blood. Every receptor here comes from a woman aged 40 to 50 in good health. CDR3s include the opening cysteine and the closing phenylalanine or tryptophan. The D gene is left open where the match is weak. The size field is filled for only some rows; it gives once, few, many or a size class.

>TRBJ2-3|TRBV28|17|.|.
CASRGGEVDRFTDTQYF
TGTGCCAGCAGAGGGGGAGAGGTGGACCGATTCACAGATACGCAGTATTTT
>TRBJ2-7|TRBV6-6|16|few|TRBD1
CASRTPSTGTLYEQYF
TGTGCCAGCCGTACACCCTCGACAGGGACCCTCTACGAGCAGTACTTC
>TRBJ1-6|TRBV12-3/TRBV12-4|19|.|TRBD1
CASSLGGGTGGRYNSPLHF
TGTGCCAGCAGTTTAGGCGGGGGGACAGGGGGACGTTATAATTCACCCCTCCACTTT
>TRBJ2-4|TRBV20-1|14|.|.
CSAASLGRQEAQYF
TGCAGTGCTGCTAGCCTAGGGCGTCAAGAGGCCCAGTACTTC
>TRBJ2-7|TRBV5-1|20|few|TRBD1
CASSLIILRQGAPQGYEQYF
TGCGCCAGCAGCTTGATCATACTGAGACAGGGGGCCCCTCAGGGGTACGAGCAGTACTTC
>TRBJ2-5|TRBV27|15|.|.
CASSLNQGRFREQYF
TGTGCCAGCAGTTTAAATCAGGGGAGATTTAGGGAGCAGTACTTC
>TRBJ2-7|TRBV6-6|15|few|TRBD1
CASSYLQGQIYEQYF
TGTGCCAGCAGTTACTTGCAGGGACAGATCTACGAGCAGTACTTC
>TRBJ2-3|TRBV29-1|14|.|TRBD2
CSGAGGFVSDTQYF
TGCAGCGGCGCGGGGGGGTTCGTTTCAGATACGCAGTATTTT
>TRBJ1-5|TRBV5-6|16|.|TRBD1
CASSLAGMDRTQPQHF
TGTGCCAGCAGCTTGGCTGGAATGGACAGGACTCAGCCCCAGCATTTT
>TRBJ1-6|TRBV5-6|17|.|TRBD1
CASSAGQGARYNSPLHF
TGTGCCAGCAGCGCAGGACAGGGGGCCCGATATAATTCACCCCTCCACTTT
>TRBJ2-7|TRBV29-1|15|.|.
CSVDFRKESSYEQYF
TGCAGCGTTGATTTCCGTAAGGAGAGCTCCTACGAGCAGTACTTC
>TRBJ2-3|TRBV29-1|16|few|TRBD1
CSVEDTGGVSTDTQYF
TGCAGCGTCGAGGATACAGGGGGTGTAAGCACAGATACGCAGTATTTT
>TRBJ1-2|TRBV20-1|14|.|.
CSASAFPLRSGYTF
TGCAGTGCCAGTGCGTTCCCACTACGTAGTGGCTACACCTTC
>TRBJ2-1|TRBV20-1|14|.|.
CSARVNRGGNEQFF
TGCAGTGCTAGAGTTAACAGGGGGGGCAATGAGCAGTTCTTC
>TRBJ2-1|TRBV7-9|14|.|.
CASSFALTDNEQFF
TGTGCCAGCAGCTTTGCCCTCACCGACAATGAGCAGTTCTTC
>TRBJ2-3|TRBV20-1|15|.|TRBD2
CSARIAGVFADTQYF
TGCAGTGCTAGAATAGCGGGGGTGTTTGCAGATACGCAGTATTTT
>TRBJ2-5|TRBV6-2/TRBV6-3|19|.|.
CASRPVGIPATGLQETQYF
TGTGCCAGCAGGCCAGTGGGGATCCCTGCGACAGGACTCCAAGAGACCCAGTACTTC
>TRBJ2-3|TRBV27|14|.|.
CASGGRGPTDTQYF
TGTGCCAGCGGTGGCAGGGGACCCACAGATACGCAGTATTTT
>TRBJ2-5|TRBV5-1|12|few|.
CASRMGGETQYF
TGCGCCAGTCGGATGGGCGGGGAGACCCAGTACTTC
>TRBJ2-7|TRBV7-2|14|few|TRBD1
CASTPTGVSYEQYF
TGTGCCAGCACCCCAACAGGGGTCTCCTACGAGCAGTACTTC
>TRBJ2-7|TRBV27|15|once|TRBD1
CASSSRQGGLYEQYF
TGTGCCAGCAGTTCAAGACAGGGCGGTCTTTACGAGCAGTACTTC
>TRBJ2-7|TRBV4-3|15|.|TRBD2
CASSRSGGAFDEQYF
TGCGCCAGCAGCCGTAGCGGGGGGGCCTTCGACGAGCAGTACTTC
>TRBJ1-2|TRBV29-1|11|.|TRBD1
CSAQGAEGYTF
TGCAGCGCCCAGGGGGCTGAGGGCTACACCTTC